This entry lists 9 T cell receptor beta chains sequenced from one sample in a study of CD8+ T cells in alopecia areata (dated by TCRdb to the late 2010s). Libraries were constructed by the immunoSEQ multiplex PCR assay. RNA was extracted from all samples and reverse transcribed into cDNA, which served as template for TCR sequencing. Entries here come from immuneACCESS through TCRdb and include only in-frame sequences with V and J called. Some clones fail to appear in such tables; in the studies checked, an unresolved V gene covers under half of the shortfall, and the cause of the remainder is unknown. This sample has about 200,000 clones in its table, and more than 55% of those were observed once. The top ten constitute 4% to 6% of the sample. Sequencing used CD8+ T cells sorted from blood. These receptors were collected from a human donor in good health.

This chain uses TRBV7-8 with TRBJ2-3; TRBD1 aligns across 12 bases. Germline V gene data show CDR1 as SGHVS and CDR2 as FQNEAQ. V lost 4 bases, J lost 6 bases, and 8 bases stayed unmatched. The CDR3 extends over 16 amino acids. The CDR3 reads CASSSPGQGAGDTQYF. CDR3 bases: TGTGCCAGCAGCTCCCCGGGACAGGGGGCCGGTGATACGCAGTATTTT.

The gene calls are TRBV29-1 and TRBJ2-1, with 10 bases lining up with TRBD2. CDR1 and CDR2 from the germline V gene are SQVTM and ANQGSEA. The trim removed 5 bases at V and 4 bases at J, leaving 5 bases unmatched. There are 14 residues in the CDR3. The CDR3 spells CSVQSGGDYNEQFF. DNA for the CDR3: TGCAGCGTTCAGAGCGGGGGGGATTACAATGAGCAGTTCTTC.

In its sample, this clone was seen a few times. This chain joins TRBV6-1 and TRBJ2-1, with D hard to call. Germline CDR1 and CDR2: MNHNS and SASEGT. The CDR3 is 12 amino acids. Trimming removed 4 bases from V and 4 bases from J, with 5 bases in between. CDR3 in amino acids: CASSVRYNEQFF. Written as DNA, the CDR3 is TGTGCCAGCAGTGTAAGGTACAATGAGCAGTTCTTC.

The V call is TRBV19, the J call TRBJ1-1; possibly TRBD1 for D (5 bases). Trimming removed 9 bases from V and 7 bases from J, with 24 bases in between. Germline V gives CDR1 LNHDA, CDR2 SQIVND (reference sequence). The CDR3 extends over 15 amino acids. The CDR3 DNA reads as TGTGCCAGCAGTTCCGGGGCAGGGCCTAATGGTGAAGCTTTCTTT. Translating it yields CASSSGAGPNGEAFF.

The J gene is TRBJ2-5, the V gene TRBV29-1; TRBD1 or TRBD2 may be the D gene (5 bases each). Germline loops: CDR1 SQVTM, CDR2 ANQGSEA. CDR3 length: 11 amino acids. V shed 6 bases and J shed 9 bases, with 14 bases lying between them. The CDR3 sequence: CSVLGTAAQYF. The DNA of the CDR3 is TGCAGCGTCCTTGGGACCGCGGCCCAGTACTTC.

V and J are TRBV2 and TRBJ2-7; 7 nucleotides align to TRBD1. Germline assignment: CDR1 SNHLY and CDR2 FYNNEI. The CDR3 is 14 residues long. J gave up 3 bases and V 1 base, and 3 bases lay outside the gene matches. The CDR3 coding sequence is TGTGCCAGCAGTGAAGGGGACAGTTTCTACGAGCAGTACTTC. It specifies CASSEGDSFYEQYF.

The chain joins TRBV7-9 to TRBJ1-4; D uncertain. Trimming shortened V by 5 bases and J by 8 bases, and 15 bases separated the two germline ends. Germline CDR1 is SEHNR and CDR2 is FQNEAQ (reference sequence). CDR3 length: 14 amino acids. CDR3 region: CASSTRATREKLFF. The DNA of the CDR3 is TGTGCCAGCAGCACAAGAGCTACCCGAGAAAAACTGTTTTTT.

The chain couples TRBV19 to TRBJ2-1; D is unclear. The germline V gene has CDR1 LNHDA and CDR2 SQIVND (reference sequence). Trimming removed 6 bases at V and 0 bases at J, with 12 bases between. The CDR3 extends over 15 amino acids. CDR3 sequence (DNA): TGTGCCAGTAGCGATCTGGGAAGCTCCTACAATGAGCAGTTCTTC. Translating it yields CASSDLGSSYNEQFF.

Only a few counts were recorded for this clone. The V call is TRBV12-5, the J call TRBJ1-1; D remains unclear. The CDR3 totals 12 residues. Germline V gene sequence: CDR1 LGHNT, CDR2 FRNRAP. Deletions cut 7 bases from V and 3 bases from J, with 9 bases between. In DNA form, the CDR3 reads TGTGCTAGTGCGGGCGGAGACACTGAAGCTTTCTTT. This translates into CASAGGDTEAFF.